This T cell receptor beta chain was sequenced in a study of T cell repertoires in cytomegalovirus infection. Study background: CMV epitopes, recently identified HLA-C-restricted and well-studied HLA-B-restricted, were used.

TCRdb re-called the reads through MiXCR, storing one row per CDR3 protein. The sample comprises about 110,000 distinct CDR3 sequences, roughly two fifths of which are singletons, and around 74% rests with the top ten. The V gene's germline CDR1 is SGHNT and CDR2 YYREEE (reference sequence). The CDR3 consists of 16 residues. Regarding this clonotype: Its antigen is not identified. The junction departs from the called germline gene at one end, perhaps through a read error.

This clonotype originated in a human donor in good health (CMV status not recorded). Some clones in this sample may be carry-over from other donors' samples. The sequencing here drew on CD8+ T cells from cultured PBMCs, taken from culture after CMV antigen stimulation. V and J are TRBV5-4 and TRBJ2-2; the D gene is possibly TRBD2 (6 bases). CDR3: CASSLYGLLNTGELFF. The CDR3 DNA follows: TGTGCCAGCAGCTTGTACGGACTACTGAACACCGGTGAGCTGTTTTTT.